This T cell receptor beta chain appears in the sequencing data of a study of T cell repertoires in cytomegalovirus infection. Across the whole study: Matching HLA type and CMV infection were both indicated by public TCR beta signatures. Points from the study as a whole: The ex vivo response showed dominance by HLA-C-restricted CMV-specific TCR beta clonotypes. Identification of carriers of CMV plus the relevant HLA was achieved through cumulative public TCR beta family frequency.

In its sample, this clonotype was seen a few times. No antigen is known for it. J gave up 2 bases and V 4 bases, and 4 bases lay outside the gene matches. Germline values: CDR1 MGHDK, CDR2 SYGVNS. The CDR3 is 16 amino acids. TCRdb fed the reads into MiXCR, producing one record per CDR3 protein. The table records 630,000 or so distinct CDR3 sequences, approximately 24% of them present only once. The material sequenced was CD8+ T cells from PBMCs. The receptor comes from a human donor in good health (CMV status not recorded). Some clones in this sample may be carry-over from other donors' samples. The chain recombines TRBV25-1 with TRBJ2-2; 10 positions agree with TRBD2. CDR3 DNA sequence: TGTGCCAGCAGTGCCTGGACTAGCGGAAACACCGGGGAGCTGTTTTTT. Translation: CASSAWTSGNTGELFF.